This entry lists 21 T cell receptor beta chains sequenced from one sample in a study of CD8 T cells in Susac syndrome. Random hexamers were used to reverse transcribe the RNA input (about 0.5 to 1 ug). One entry per CDR3 protein results from TCRdb running MiXCR on the immunoSEQ multiplex PCR reads. The table has under 200,000 distinct CDR3 sequences, around 94% seen once. Sequencing input: CD4+ T cells from PBMCs. The receptors here all came from a human donor in good health.

The V call is TRBV12-3 or TRBV12-4, the J call TRBJ2-1; a possible D gene is TRBD2 (6 bases). The V gene lost 5 bases and the J gene lost 6 bases, with 11 bases spanning the gap. CDR3 size: 13 residues. The CDR3 DNA is TGTGCCAGCAGTCTGACTAGTGCCAATGAGCAGTTCTTC. It is translated as CASSLTSANEQFF.

The V and J genes are TRBV30 and TRBJ2-5; D is unclear. The CDR3 totals 12 residues. Per the germline V gene, CDR1 is GTSNPN and CDR2 is SVGIG (reference sequence). V was pared by 2 bases and J by 5 bases, with 9 bases between. CDR3 residues: CAWSMAVETQYF. The CDR3 DNA is TGTGCCTGGAGTATGGCGGTTGAGACCCAGTACTTC.

The V call is TRBV3-1, the J call TRBJ1-2; 9 bases match TRBD1. The CDR3 consists of 15 residues. With 0 bases clipped from V and 5 bases from J, the junction kept 4 bases outside the gene matches. CDR1 and CDR2 (germline): LGHDT, YNNKEL (reference sequence). The CDR3 DNA reads as TGTGCCAGCAGCCAAGACGGACAGGGGAGATATGGCTACACCTTC. This sequence encodes CASSQDGQGRYGYTF.

The chain is built from TRBV24-1 and TRBJ1-4, with 11 bases matching TRBD1. Trimming took 2 bases from V and 7 from J; bases not matched to a gene: 2. CDR3 length equals 15 residues. In germline, CDR1 is KGHDR, CDR2 SFDVKD. The DNA for the CDR3 is TGTGCCACCAGTGATTCCGGGACAGGGGGTGAAAAACTGTTTTTT. Encoded protein: CATSDSGTGGEKLFF.

V gene TRBV4-3 combines with J gene TRBJ2-7; D could derive from TRBD1 or TRBD2 (5 bases each). CDR1 is LGHNA and CDR2 is YSLEER in the germline V gene. CDR3 length equals 15 residues. V lost 0 bases and J 0 bases, leaving 9 bases between the germline ends. CDR3 in DNA: TGCGCCAGCAGCCAAGATTTTGGGGGCTCCTACGAGCAGTACTTC. As protein: CASSQDFGGSYEQYF.

The rearrangement links TRBV12-3 or TRBV12-4 to TRBJ1-2; D gene unclear. V lost 5 bases to trimming and J lost 8 bases, with 9 bases between them. CDR3 length equals 11 residues. This CDR3 is CASSTVAGYTF. The DNA of the CDR3 is TGTGCCAGCAGTACAGTGGCGGGCTACACCTTC.

V and J are TRBV27 and TRBJ2-3, with TRBD2 matching 8 bases. CDR1 MNHEY and CDR2 SMNVEV come from the germline V gene (reference sequence). Losses at the gene ends were 1 base for V and 8 bases for J; bases not matched to a gene: 17. CDR3 length: 18 amino acids. The CDR3 reads CASSLFPPRRGGAGTQYF. CDR3 nucleotides: TGTGCCAGCAGTTTATTCCCCCCTCGCCGGGGGGGCGCCGGTACGCAGTATTTT.

This clonotype was detected only once. This chain links TRBV12-3 or TRBV12-4 with TRBJ2-1, with D perhaps TRBD2 (6 bases). Trimming took 5 bases from V and 6 from J, leaving 17 bases between them. This CDR3 has 15 amino acids. DNA of the CDR3: TGTGCCAGCAGTCCGACGCCTTTCGGGGGCAATGAGCAGTTCTTC. It yields the protein CASSPTPFGGNEQFF.

The chain combines TRBV7-9 with TRBJ1-1; D unclear. CDR1 and CDR2 (germline): SEHNR, FQNEAQ (reference sequence). CDR3 length equals 10 residues. V lost 6 bases and J 9 bases, leaving 8 bases between the germline ends. In DNA, the CDR3 is TGTGCCAGCAGTCTTGAGAAAGCTTTCTTT. Encoded protein: CASSLEKAFF.

The V call is TRBV5-1, the J call TRBJ2-7; D perhaps matches TRBD2 (5 bases). From germline, CDR1 is SGHRS and CDR2 YFSETQ. There are 14 residues in the CDR3. The ends were cut back, 0 bases at V and 1 base at J, with 8 bases in the middle. The CDR3: CASSLVAGSYEQYF. The CDR3 DNA reads TGCGCCAGCAGCTTGGTGGCGGGTTCCTACGAGCAGTACTTC.

The rearrangement joins TRBV18 to TRBJ2-5, with 9 bases fitting TRBD2. This CDR3 has 13 residues. V shed 0 bases, J shed 12 bases, and the junction held 5 bases outside the gene matches. In germline, CDR1 is KGHSH, CDR2 LQKENI. The CDR3 DNA reads as TGTGCCAGCTCACCACCTAGCGGGGGACGAAAGTACTTC. Translated, it gives CASSPPSGGRKYF.

The V gene is TRBV28, the J gene TRBJ2-7; D remains ambiguous. CDR1 is MDHEN and CDR2 is SYDVKM in the germline V gene. This CDR3 region has 13 residues. The V and J ends lost 5 bases and 1 base respectively, with 9 bases between them. CDR3 sequence reads: CASSGFLSYEQYF. The DNA of the CDR3 is TGTGCCAGCAGTGGTTTCCTTTCCTACGAGCAGTACTTC.

The chain employs TRBV20-1 and TRBJ2-5; no firm D call. Germline V gives CDR1 DFQATT, CDR2 SNEGSKA (reference sequence). The CDR3 runs to 12 residues. V dropped 0 bases and J dropped 4 bases, with 6 bases sitting between them. The CDR3 loop reads CSARDRVETQYF. The CDR3 nucleotides are TGCAGTGCTAGAGATCGTGTAGAGACCCAGTACTTC.

The chain is built from TRBV20-1 and TRBJ1-1; D unclear. CDR3 length: 11 residues. V lost 0 bases to trimming and J lost 8 bases, with 7 bases between them. Germline V lookup: CDR1 DFQATT, CDR2 SNEGSKA (reference sequence). The chain's CDR3 is CSARDPPEAFF. CDR3 bases: TGCAGTGCTAGAGATCCCCCCGAAGCTTTCTTT.

Of note for this clonotype: Compared with germline, one end of the junction differs, possibly owing to a read error. V gene TRBV7-7 combines with J gene TRBJ2-3, with 8 bases that match TRBD2. There are 15 residues in the CDR3. Germline CDR1 reads SSHAT; CDR2 reads FNYEAQ (reference sequence). CDR3 sequence reads: CASSRSGGDTDTQYF. Here the CDR3 DNA reads TGTGCTAGCAGTAGGAGCGGGGGCGACACAGATACGCAGTATTTT.

The chain joins TRBV7-3 to TRBJ2-5, with D unresolved. V was shortened by 0 bases and J by 4 bases, with 9 bases between the two germline ends. The CDR3 runs 14 residues. CDR1 and CDR2 (germline): SGHTA, FQGTGA. The CDR3 spells CASSLTSWGETQYF. The CDR3, as DNA: TGTGCCAGCAGCTTAACATCCTGGGGAGAGACCCAGTACTTC.

This clonotype occurred once. The chain couples TRBV29-1 to TRBJ1-2, with no clear D. The CDR3 is made up of 12 amino acids. With 3 bases removed from V and 8 bases from J, the gap between germline ends came to 13 bases. Germline V gene lookup returns CDR1 SQVTM and CDR2 ANQGSEA. The CDR3 protein is CSVEVPLTGYTF. Written as DNA, the CDR3 is TGCAGCGTTGAGGTCCCCCTTACGGGCTACACCTTC.

V and J are TRBV7-2 and TRBJ1-1, with 9 bases matching TRBD1. From germline, CDR1 is SGHTA and CDR2 FQGNSA. V was pared by 4 bases and J by 5 bases, with 8 bases of the junction left unmatched. The CDR3 covers 15 residues. The CDR3 sequence: CASSSGTGLGTEAFF. The CDR3 DNA is TGTGCCAGCAGCTCCGGGACAGGGTTGGGGACTGAAGCTTTCTTT.

In its sample, this clonotype was seen a few times. CDR3 nucleotides: TGTGCCAGCAGCCAACTGCCAGATACGCAGTATTTT. This encodes CASSQLPDTQYF. J is TRBJ2-3 and V is TRBV3-1; D gene unclear. Germline-derived CDR1 and CDR2 are LGHDT and YNNKEL (reference sequence). Trimming cost V 2 bases and J 4 bases, with 4 bases left between them. CDR3 length: 12 residues.

The chain couples TRBV3-1 to TRBJ2-5; TRBD1 might be the D (6 bases). Germline V gene data show CDR1 as LGHDT and CDR2 as YNNKEL (reference sequence). The CDR3 is 14 amino acids. Between the trimmed V and J ends, which lost 0 bases and 5 bases, there was a span of 10 bases. The DNA for the CDR3 is TGTGCCAGCAGCCAAGAGAGTCAGGGGGAGACCCAGTACTTC. Protein product: CASSQESQGETQYF.

V gene TRBV4-3 combines with J gene TRBJ2-5; a possible D gene is TRBD1 (6 bases). Germline V lookup: CDR1 LGHNA, CDR2 YSLEER. The CDR3 covers 18 residues. Trimming shortened V by 0 bases and J by 5 bases, and 22 bases separated the two germline ends. This chain's CDR3 is CASSQDRGGGARRETQYF. The CDR3 region has the DNA TGCGCCAGCAGCCAAGATCGTGGTGGGGGCGCGAGACGGGAGACCCAGTACTTC.